These 11 T cell receptor beta chains originate from one sample sequenced in a study of breast tumors, draining lymph nodes, adjacent tissues. TCRdb re-derived calls from the multiplex PCR reads in MiXCR, one entry per CDR3 protein. The sample yields 270,000 or so distinct CDR3 sequences, around 30% seen once. Axillary draining lymph nodes of breast cancer patients supplied the node samples. The sequencing sample was made of axillary lymph node tissue. Receptors were obtained from a female donor with breast cancer. Some clones in this sample may be carry-over from other donors' samples.

At least ten counts were recorded for this clonotype. CDR3 coding DNA: TGCAGTGCTAGACCGGGACGTGCCTACGAGCAGTACTTC. This sequence encodes CSARPGRAYEQYF. V usage is TRBV20-1 and J usage is TRBJ2-7; either TRBD1 or TRBD2 may supply D (5 bases each). CDR3 length: 13 amino acids. Germline V gene lookup returns CDR1 DFQATT and CDR2 SNEGSKA (reference sequence). Deletions cut 2 bases from V and 2 bases from J, with 10 bases between.

The rearrangement links TRBV20-1 to TRBJ1-4; D is unclear. The V end was cut by 3 bases, the J end by 7 bases, with 9 bases between. CDR3 size: 12 residues. CDR1 and CDR2 from the germline V gene are DFQATT and SNEGSKA (reference sequence). CDR3 bases: TGCAGTGCTAGGGGAGCGGTTGAAAAACTGTTTTTT. Amino acids: CSARGAVEKLFF.

Notes on this clonotype: A much larger clone lies one base from this, so it may be a read error. The CDR3 sequence is CASSQDRGSGTFEQFF. DNA for the CDR3: TGCGCCAGCAGCCAAGACCGAGGGAGTGGGACGTTTGAGCAGTTCTTC. The rearrangement joins TRBV4-1 to TRBJ2-1; D is possibly TRBD1 or TRBD2 (5 bases each). Per germline, CDR1 MGHRA and CDR2 YSYEKL. V was pared by 0 bases and J by 9 bases, with 18 bases between. The CDR3 extends over 16 amino acids.

As to this clonotype: A much larger clone is a single base away; this may be a read error. This sequence joins TRBV12-3 or TRBV12-4 and TRBJ2-2; D is unresolved. V was cut by 2 bases and J by 1 base, with 8 bases left in between. The CDR3 is 15 amino acids. The CDR3 nucleotides are TGTGCCAGCAGTTTAAGGCCCCGGAACACCGGGGAGCTGTTTTTT. Its protein product is CASSLRPRNTGELFF.

This clonotype was counted at least ten times. The chain recombines TRBV20-1 with TRBJ1-6; TRBD1 is a possible D gene (5 bases). The V gene's germline CDR1 is DFQATT and CDR2 SNEGSKA (reference sequence). This CDR3 is built from 16 residues. V lost 5 bases to trimming and J lost 8 bases, with 22 bases between them. DNA of the CDR3: TGCAGTGCTCCCCTCAGCGCCTCGGGGGGATATTCACCCCTCCACTTT. Translated: CSAPLSASGGYSPLHF.

This clonotype has at least ten counts. The chain has TRBV5-1 and TRBJ2-7; TRBD2 matches at 10 bases. This CDR3 region has 15 residues. J lost 6 bases, V lost 1 base, and 7 bases had no gene match. Germline V lookup: CDR1 SGHRS, CDR2 YFSETQ. In DNA, the CDR3 is TGCGCCAGCAGCTTGAAACTAGCGGGATCTCCCGAGCAGTACTTC. Its protein is CASSLKLAGSPEQYF. Drawing the rest from reference TRBV5-1 and TRBJ2-7, the complete variable domain is KAGVTQTPRYLIKTRGQQVTLSCSPISGHRSVSWYQQTPGQGLQFLFEYFSETQRNKGNFPGRFSGRQFSNSRSEMNVSTLELGDSALYLCASSLKLAGSPEQYFGPGTRLTVT.

This clonotype was counted many times. The V and J genes are TRBV29-1 and TRBJ2-1; tentatively, D is TRBD2 (5 bases). In germline, CDR1 is SQVTM, CDR2 ANQGSEA. Trimming shortened V by 8 bases and J by 4 bases, and 21 bases separated the two germline ends. CDR3 size: 15 residues. For the CDR3, the DNA is TGCAGCACCTCTCGGCTGAGCGGCCGTTACAATGAGCAGTTCTTC. This encodes CSTSRLSGRYNEQFF.

The V call is TRBV2, the J call TRBJ2-6, with 7 bases lining up with TRBD1. Germline V gives CDR1 SNHLY, CDR2 FYNNEI. With V trimmed by 4 bases and J by 4 bases, 4 bases remained unmatched. CDR3 length: 15 amino acids. The CDR3 spells CASSGQGVGANVLTF. Here the CDR3 DNA reads TGTGCCAGCAGTGGACAGGGCGTGGGGGCCAACGTCCTGACTTTC.

This clonotype showed up many times. The J gene is TRBJ2-5, the V gene TRBV20-1; the match to TRBD2 covers 9 bases. Germline V gene data show CDR1 as DFQATT and CDR2 as SNEGSKA (reference sequence). The CDR3 has 16 residues. After removal of 1 base from V and 0 bases from J, the junction contained 6 bases not matched to a gene. The DNA of the CDR3 is TGCAGTGCTAGAGCCGCTCTAGCGGGGAACCAAGAGACCCAGTACTTC. Encoded protein: CSARAALAGNQETQYF.

This clonotype has a handful of counts. This may be a read error: a much more frequent sequence differs by one nucleotide. V gene TRBV12-3 or TRBV12-4 combines with J gene TRBJ1-3; perhaps TRBD1 as D (5 bases). The CDR3 covers 15 residues. The CDR3 DNA follows: TGTGCCAGCAGTTTATTTTCAGGGTCTGGAAACGCCATATATTTT. Amino acids: CASSLFSGSGNAIYF.

The chain carries TRBV19 and TRBJ2-1, with D possibly matching TRBD2 (6 bases). This CDR3 contains 16 residues. Germline V gene lookup returns CDR1 LNHDA and CDR2 SQIVND (reference sequence). Trimming removed 9 bases at V and 5 bases at J, with 23 bases between. CDR3 amino acids: CARPAGLARTHNEQFF. Written as DNA, the CDR3 is TGTGCCAGACCGGCGGGCCTAGCGAGAACCCACAATGAGCAGTTCTTC. Full variable domain (outside the CDR3, taken from reference TRBV19 and TRBJ2-1): DGGITQSPKYLFRKEGQNVTLSCEQNLNHDAMYWYRQDPGQGLRLIYYSQIVNDFQKGDIAEGYSVSREKKESFPLTVTSAQKNPTAFYLCARPAGLARTHNEQFFGPGTRLTVL.